This entry lists 11 T cell receptor beta chains sequenced from one sample in a study of blood T cell repertoires in COVID-19. Measured with immunoSEQ multiplex PCR; TCRdb has only the in-frame clones, and not every one. The sample yields 160,000 or so clones, around 92% seen once. The sequencing sample was made of peripheral blood. Receptor source: a man in his 60s with acute or convalescent COVID-19.

This sequence joins TRBV19 and TRBJ2-2; perhaps TRBD1 as D (5 bases). From germline, CDR1 is LNHDA and CDR2 SQIVND (reference sequence). This CDR3 is built from 14 residues. V shed 7 bases and J shed 4 bases, with 13 bases lying between them. CDR3 bases: TGTGCCAGTAATGGCAGGGCGGCCACCGGGGAGCTGTTTTTT. Translating it yields CASNGRAATGELFF. Together with reference TRBV19 and TRBJ2-2, the CDR3 gives the full variable domain: DGGITQSPKYLFRKEGQNVTLSCEQNLNHDAMYWYRQDPGQGLRLIYYSQIVNDFQKGDIAEGYSVSREKKESFPLTVTSAQKNPTAFYLCASNGRAATGELFFGEGSRLTVL.

The sample holds one count of this clone. The rearrangement joins TRBV11-2 to TRBJ2-3; maybe TRBD2 (5 bases). V shed 4 bases and J shed 11 bases, with 13 bases lying between them. CDR3 length: 12 residues. CDR1 is SGHAT, CDR2 FQNNGV, per germline. The CDR3 bases are TGTGCCAGCAGCTCCGGGATCTGGGTGCAGTATTTT. It specifies CASSSGIWVQYF.

This clone has a single count. This chain uses TRBV7-6 with TRBJ2-3; TRBD2 matches 12 bases. The CDR3 spans 17 residues. V lost 2 bases, J lost 4 bases, and 7 bases stayed unmatched. Germline V lookup: CDR1 SGHVS, CDR2 FNYEAQ. CDR3 nucleotides: TGTGCCAGCAGCTTACCTTCTAGCGGGGGGGCCCCAGATACGCAGTATTTT. Its translation is CASSLPSSGGAPDTQYF. The whole variable domain, filled in from reference TRBV7-6 and TRBJ2-3, reads GAGVSQSPRYKVTKRGQDVALRCDPISGHVSLYWYRQALGQGPEFLTYFNYEAQQDKSGLPNDRFSAERPEGSISTLTIQRTEQRDSAMYRCASSLPSSGGAPDTQYFGPGTRLTVL.

The chain employs TRBV18 and TRBJ1-5; no definite D call. With 2 bases removed from V and 2 bases from J, the gap between germline ends came to 10 bases. The CDR3 runs 15 residues. The germline V gene encodes CDR1 KGHSH and CDR2 LQKENI. The CDR3 nucleotides are TGTGCCAGCTCACCAGGCAGAGAGGGCAATCAGCCCCAGCATTTT. It codes for CASSPGREGNQPQHF.

This clone occurred once. The junction departs from the called germline gene at one end, perhaps through a read error. The V call is TRBV27, the J call TRBJ2-7; the match to TRBD1 covers 8 bases. CDR1 and CDR2 from the germline V gene are MNHEY and SMNVEV (reference sequence). The CDR3 runs to 13 residues. The CDR3 nucleotides are TGTGCCAGCAGCTTATCAGGGGGCGACGAGCAGTACTTC. Its translation: CASSLSGGDEQYF.

The V gene is TRBV12-3 or TRBV12-4, the J gene TRBJ1-3, with D hard to call. Trimming took off 10 bases at V and 1 base at J, with 5 bases between the two ends. The CDR3 covers 11 residues. The CDR3 DNA reads as TGTGCCATCTCGTCTGGAAACACCATATATTTT. It yields the protein CAISSGNTIYF.

V gene TRBV9 combines with J gene TRBJ1-2, with 7 bases identical to TRBD1. The CDR3 runs 14 residues. Germline lookup yields CDR1 SGDLS and CDR2 YYNGEE. Trimming cost V 0 bases and J 8 bases; bases outside gene matches: 7. The CDR3 spells CASSVEAQGNGYTF. The CDR3 DNA reads as TGTGCCAGCAGCGTAGAGGCACAGGGGAACGGCTACACCTTC.

With regard to this clone: One end of the junction varies from germline; a read error may be responsible. V usage is TRBV4-3 and J usage is TRBJ1-4; no definite D call. Germline-derived CDR1 and CDR2 are LGHNA and YSLEER. The CDR3 extends over 14 amino acids. The CDR3 DNA reads TGCGCCAGCAGCCAAGCAGGAACTTATGAAAAACTGTTTTTT. Translation: CASSQAGTYEKLFF.

The J gene is TRBJ1-4, the V gene TRBV30; D gene uncertain. The CDR3 is 15 residues long. V lost 3 bases to trimming and J lost 7 bases, with 18 bases between them. Looked up from germline, CDR1 is GTSNPN and CDR2 is SVGIG (reference sequence). CDR3 protein: CAWRKKSKPIEKLFF. CDR3 DNA: TGTGCCTGGAGAAAGAAGTCTAAACCCATTGAAAAACTGTTTTTT.

This clone showed up just a few times. The V and J genes are TRBV10-3 and TRBJ1-5; TRBD1 might be the D (6 bases). Between the trimmed V and J ends, which lost 6 bases and 0 bases, there was a span of 6 bases. The germline CDR1 and CDR2 sequences are ENHRY and SYGVKD. This CDR3 has 13 residues. CDR3 in amino acids: CAIRQGSNQPQHF. DNA for the CDR3: TGTGCCATCAGACAGGGTAGCAATCAGCCCCAGCATTTT.

The V and J genes are TRBV3-1 (or the pseudogene TRBV3-2) and TRBJ2-7; D possibly corresponds to TRBD1 (6 bases). From germline, CDR1 is LGHDT and CDR2 YNNKEL (reference sequence). V lost 1 base and J lost 0, with 7 bases in between. The CDR3 consists of 14 residues. The CDR3 loop is CASSQATGSYEQYF. As DNA, the CDR3 is TGTGCCAGCAGCCAAGCGACAGGCTCCTACGAGCAGTACTTC.